Shown below are 17 T cell receptor beta chains from a single sample sequenced in a study of identifying expanded T cells in peripheral blood. The repertoire was sequenced with immunoSEQ multiplex PCR; TCRdb's copy has only in-frame clones and lacks some. Among some 78,000 clones, 85% to 90% were seen once, and the ten largest hold roughly 20%. Material: blood. The receptors here all came from a person between 18 and 70 years old in good health.

This chain connects TRBV7-9 to TRBJ1-1; TRBD1 might be the D (5 bases). The CDR3 has 16 residues. Germline CDR1 SEHNR, CDR2 FQNEAQ (reference sequence). Deletions cut 3 bases from V and 4 bases from J, with 18 bases between. CDR3 DNA sequence: TGTGCCAGCAGCTTGTCCGGGGCGAGGATGGGCACTGAAGCTTTCTTT. Translated: CASSLSGARMGTEAFF. Full variable domain (missing parts from reference TRBV7-9 and TRBJ1-1): DTGVSQNPRHKITKRGQNVTFRCDPISEHNRLYWYRQTLGQGPEFLTYFQNEAQLEKSRLLSDRFSAERPKGSFSTLEIQRTEQGDSAMYLCASSLSGARMGTEAFFGQGTRLTVV.

The gene calls are TRBV2 and TRBJ1-6, with D tentatively TRBD1 (5 bases). Germline CDR1 reads SNHLY; CDR2 reads FYNNEI. The length of the CDR3 is 16 residues. Trimming removed 7 bases from V and 4 bases from J, with 17 bases in between. CDR3 loop: CASIPDGGAYNSPLHF. CDR3 sequence (DNA): TGTGCCAGCATCCCAGACGGGGGAGCTTATAATTCACCCCTCCACTTT.

V is TRBV6-1 and J is TRBJ2-3, with 8 bases matching TRBD1. V was pared by 5 bases and J by 10 bases, with 5 bases of the junction left unmatched. Germline lookup yields CDR1 MNHNS and CDR2 SASEGT. The CDR3 length is 12 residues. The CDR3 bases are TGTGCCAGCAGTCAAGGACAGGGCCCGCAGTATTTT. Translating gives CASSQGQGPQYF.

This clone was detected only once. The V and J genes are TRBV10-1 and TRBJ2-1; 11 positions agree with TRBD2. V lost 7 bases to trimming and J lost 5 bases; unmatched junction nucleotides: 7. The CDR3 sequence is 15 residues long. The germline V gene encodes CDR1 WNHNN and CDR2 SYGVQD (reference sequence). CDR3 amino acids: CASILLAGGDNEQFF. CDR3 nucleotide sequence: TGCGCCAGCATCCTCCTAGCGGGGGGCGACAATGAGCAGTTCTTC.

The rearrangement uses TRBV15 and TRBJ1-1, with TRBD1 identical over 7 bases. CDR3 length: 14 residues. Per the germline V gene, CDR1 is LNHNV and CDR2 is YYDKDF (reference sequence). Trimming removed 0 bases from V and 10 bases from J; junction bases left unmatched: 8. CDR3 sequence (DNA): TGTGCCACCAGCAGAGATCTGGAGGGGGCGTCAGCTTTCTTT. Protein: CATSRDLEGASAFF.

The CDR3 DNA sequence: TGTGCCAGCAGCGGGGGAGGGGGCTATCAGCCCCAGCATTTT. Its protein is CASSGGGGYQPQHF. The chain employs TRBV9 and TRBJ1-5; 7 bases align to TRBD1. From germline, CDR1 is SGDLS and CDR2 YYNGEE. After removal of 3 bases from V and 5 bases from J, the junction contained 5 bases not matched to a gene. The length of the CDR3 is 14 residues.

The rearrangement uses TRBV5-8 and TRBJ1-4; no definite D call. Trimming stripped 2 bases from V and 4 bases from J, with 21 bases between. The CDR3 covers 18 residues. Germline lookup yields CDR1 SGHTS and CDR2 YDEGEE. The CDR3 protein is CASSLPWAGRPNNEKLFF. CDR3 sequence (DNA): TGTGCCAGCAGCTTACCCTGGGCAGGACGACCCAATAATGAAAAACTGTTTTTT.

This chain joins TRBV7-9 and TRBJ2-3; unclear D gene. With 3 bases removed from V and 5 bases from J, the gap between germline ends came to 21 bases. This CDR3 contains 17 residues. Germline V lookup: CDR1 SEHNR, CDR2 FQNEAQ (reference sequence). The CDR3 loop is CASSFQEAPGGGDTQYF. The CDR3 coding sequence is TGTGCCAGCAGCTTTCAAGAGGCCCCAGGCGGCGGAGATACGCAGTATTTT.

The chain combines TRBV6-5 with TRBJ1-1; TRBD1 agrees at 8 bases. V lost 6 bases to trimming and J lost 4 bases; unmatched junction nucleotides: 7. The V gene's germline CDR1 is MNHEY and CDR2 SVGAGI. The CDR3 is 14 amino acids. The CDR3 bases are TGTGCCAGCAGCCTACAGGGGGGTATCACTGAAGCTTTCTTT. Protein sequence: CASSLQGGITEAFF.

This clone was observed once. The V and J genes are TRBV10-3 and TRBJ1-1; 7 nucleotides agree with TRBD1. Germline trimming cut 1 base from V and 0 bases from J; bases unmatched to any gene: 8. The CDR3 has 17 residues. Per the germline V gene, CDR1 is ENHRY and CDR2 is SYGVKD. CDR3 loop: CAISEYPQGFMNTEAFF. In DNA, the CDR3 is TGTGCCATCAGTGAGTACCCACAGGGGTTCATGAACACTGAAGCTTTCTTT.

In its sample, this clone was seen once. J is TRBJ2-1 and V is TRBV7-2; TRBD1 matches 11 bases. J lost 4 bases, V lost 5 bases, and 13 bases had no gene match. This CDR3 has 18 residues. CDR1 is SGHTA, CDR2 FQGNSA, per germline. DNA for the CDR3: TGTGCCAGCAGCCGTGCAACCTTAGGGACAGGGGGATACAATGAGCAGTTCTTC. This translates into CASSRATLGTGGYNEQFF.

J is TRBJ1-6 and V is TRBV10-3; tentatively, D is TRBD1 (5 bases). Trimming took off 5 bases at V and 5 bases at J, with 13 bases between the two ends. This CDR3 comprises 15 residues. The germline V gene encodes CDR1 ENHRY and CDR2 SYGVKD. The CDR3 coding sequence is TGTGCCATCAGTTCCCGGGACGGACATAATTCACCCCTCCACTTT. Amino acids: CAISSRDGHNSPLHF.

The chain has TRBV7-2 and TRBJ2-7; D not resolved. Germline CDR1 reads SGHTA; CDR2 reads FQGNSA. Trimming shortened V by 0 bases and J by 2 bases, and 11 bases separated the two germline ends. This CDR3 is 15 amino acids long. CDR3 in DNA: TGTGCCAGCAGCTTAGCGGCCGGTGCGGCCTACGAGCAGTACTTC. It translates to CASSLAAGAAYEQYF.

V is TRBV28 and J is TRBJ2-7, with D possibly being TRBD1 or TRBD2 (6 bases each). V was clipped by 4 bases and J by 0 bases, with 13 bases between them. The length of the CDR3 is 15 residues. Germline V gives CDR1 MDHEN, CDR2 SYDVKM. DNA for the CDR3: TGTGCCAGCAGTTCCTCGGGGGCAAGCTCCTACGAGCAGTACTTC. Its protein product is CASSSSGASSYEQYF.

The V gene is TRBV5-1, the J gene TRBJ2-5; 7 nucleotides line up with TRBD2. Unmatched junction bases numbered 17, after V lost 2 bases and J lost 4 bases. Per the germline V gene, CDR1 is SGHRS and CDR2 is YFSETQ. The CDR3 loop spans 18 amino acids. The chain's CDR3 is CASSFNSGRGSGAETQYF. The CDR3 region has the DNA TGCGCCAGCAGCTTCAATTCCGGCCGGGGAAGCGGGGCAGAGACCCAGTACTTC.

This clone was seen once. The chain carries TRBV10-1 and TRBJ2-1, with 8 bases matching TRBD1. J lost 8 bases, V lost 7 bases, and 16 bases had no gene match. The CDR3 has 16 residues. The germline gives CDR1 WNHNN, CDR2 SYGVQD (reference sequence). CDR3 protein: CASTSDRDRPTDEQFF. The CDR3 DNA is TGCGCCAGCACCTCCGACCGGGACAGGCCCACCGATGAGCAGTTCTTC.

This chain joins TRBV7-9 and TRBJ2-7, with TRBD1 matching 8 bases. This CDR3 is 14 amino acids long. The trim removed 6 bases at V and 9 bases at J, leaving 13 bases unmatched. CDR1 and CDR2 (germline): SEHNR, FQNEAQ (reference sequence). This chain's CDR3 is CASRKPGQERPQYF. CDR3 DNA: TGTGCCAGCAGGAAACCGGGACAGGAACGCCCGCAGTACTTC.